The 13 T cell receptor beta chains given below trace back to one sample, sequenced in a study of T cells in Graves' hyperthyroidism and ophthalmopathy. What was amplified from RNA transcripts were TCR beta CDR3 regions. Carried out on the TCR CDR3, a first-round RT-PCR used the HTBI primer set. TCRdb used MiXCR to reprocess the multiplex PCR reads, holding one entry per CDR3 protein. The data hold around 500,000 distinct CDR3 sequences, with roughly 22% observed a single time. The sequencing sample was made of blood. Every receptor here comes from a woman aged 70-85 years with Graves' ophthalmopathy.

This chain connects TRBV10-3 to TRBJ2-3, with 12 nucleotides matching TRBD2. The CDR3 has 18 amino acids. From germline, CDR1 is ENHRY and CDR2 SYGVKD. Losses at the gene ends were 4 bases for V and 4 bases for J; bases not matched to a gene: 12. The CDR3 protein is CAISGFRLAGESSDTQYF. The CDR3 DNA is TGTGCCATCAGTGGATTTAGACTAGCGGGAGAGAGTTCAGATACGCAGTATTTT.

The CDR3 region is CASSPTMGAHDEQFF. CDR3 DNA: TGTGCCAGCAGCCCGACTATGGGAGCTCACGATGAGCAGTTCTTC. The chain couples TRBV9 to TRBJ2-1; D is perhaps TRBD2 (5 bases). V shed 4 bases and J shed 8 bases, with 19 bases lying between them. Germline lookup yields CDR1 SGDLS and CDR2 YYNGEE. This CDR3 region has 15 residues.

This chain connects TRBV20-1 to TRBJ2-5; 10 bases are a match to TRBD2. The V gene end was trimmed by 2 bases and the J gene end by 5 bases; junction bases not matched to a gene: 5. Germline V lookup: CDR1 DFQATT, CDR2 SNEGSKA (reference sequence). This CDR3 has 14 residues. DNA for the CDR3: TGCAGTGCTAGACTAGCGGGAGTTGGGGAGACCCAGTACTTC. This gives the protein CSARLAGVGETQYF.

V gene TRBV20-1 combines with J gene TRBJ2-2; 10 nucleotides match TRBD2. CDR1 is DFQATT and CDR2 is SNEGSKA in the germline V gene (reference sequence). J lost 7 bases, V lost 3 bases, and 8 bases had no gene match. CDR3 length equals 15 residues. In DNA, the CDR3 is TGCAGTGCTAGGGTGCTAGCGGGAGTTGTCGGGGAGCTGTTTTTT. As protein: CSARVLAGVVGELFF.

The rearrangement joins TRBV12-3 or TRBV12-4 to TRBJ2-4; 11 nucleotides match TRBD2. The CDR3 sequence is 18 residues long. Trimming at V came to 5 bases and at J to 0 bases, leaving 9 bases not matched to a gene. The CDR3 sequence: CASSELAGDRPAKNIQYF. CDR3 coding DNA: TGTGCCAGCAGTGAACTAGCGGGAGACAGGCCAGCCAAAAACATTCAGTACTTC.

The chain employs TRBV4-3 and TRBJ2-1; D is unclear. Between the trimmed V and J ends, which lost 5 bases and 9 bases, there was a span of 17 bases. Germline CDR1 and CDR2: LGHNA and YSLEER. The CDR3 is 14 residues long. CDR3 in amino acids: CASSVYIESGEQFF. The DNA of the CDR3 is TGCGCCAGCAGCGTCTACATAGAATCCGGTGAGCAGTTCTTC.

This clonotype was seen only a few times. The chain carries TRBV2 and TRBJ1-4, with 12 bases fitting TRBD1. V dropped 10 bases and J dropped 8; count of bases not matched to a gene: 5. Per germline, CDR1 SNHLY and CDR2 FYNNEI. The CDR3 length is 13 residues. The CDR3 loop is CATAGTGGEKLFF. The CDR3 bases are TGTGCCACGGCCGGGACAGGGGGCGAAAAACTGTTTTTT.

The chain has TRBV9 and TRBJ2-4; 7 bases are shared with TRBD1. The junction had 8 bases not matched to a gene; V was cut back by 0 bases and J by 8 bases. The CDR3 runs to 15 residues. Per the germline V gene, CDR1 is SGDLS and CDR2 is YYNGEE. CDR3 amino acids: CASSVDGQAADIQYF. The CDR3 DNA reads TGTGCCAGCAGCGTAGACGGACAGGCCGCCGACATTCAGTACTTC.

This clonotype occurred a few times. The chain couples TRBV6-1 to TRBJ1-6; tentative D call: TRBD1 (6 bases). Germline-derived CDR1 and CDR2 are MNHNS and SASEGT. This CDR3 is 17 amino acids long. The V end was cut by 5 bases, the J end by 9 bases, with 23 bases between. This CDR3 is CASSSPSPGGTLSPLHF. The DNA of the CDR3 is TGTGCCAGCAGTTCTCCTAGTCCGGGGGGGACACTTTCACCCCTCCACTTT.

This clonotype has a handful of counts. The CDR3 reads CASSQGRQGYYGYTF. The DNA of the CDR3 is TGTGCCAGCAGCCAAGGAAGGCAGGGATACTATGGCTACACCTTC. The V and J genes are TRBV14 and TRBJ1-2; TRBD1 might be the D (5 bases). The CDR3 contains 15 residues. From germline, CDR1 is SGHDN and CDR2 FVKESK. V lost 1 base and J lost 3, with 12 bases in between.

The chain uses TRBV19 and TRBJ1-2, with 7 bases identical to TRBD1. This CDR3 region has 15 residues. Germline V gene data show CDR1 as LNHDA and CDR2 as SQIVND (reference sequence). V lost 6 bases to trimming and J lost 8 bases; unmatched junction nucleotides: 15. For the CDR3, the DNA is TGTGCCAGTAGACCGCCGGTAAGGGGGCCGGACGGCTACACCTTC. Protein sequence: CASRPPVRGPDGYTF.

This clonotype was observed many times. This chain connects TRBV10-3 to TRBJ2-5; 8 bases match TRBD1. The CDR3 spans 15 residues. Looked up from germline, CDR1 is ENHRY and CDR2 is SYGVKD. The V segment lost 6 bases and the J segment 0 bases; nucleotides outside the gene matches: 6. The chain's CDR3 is CAISSDRGDQETQYF. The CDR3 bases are TGTGCCATCAGCAGTGACAGGGGCGACCAAGAGACCCAGTACTTC.

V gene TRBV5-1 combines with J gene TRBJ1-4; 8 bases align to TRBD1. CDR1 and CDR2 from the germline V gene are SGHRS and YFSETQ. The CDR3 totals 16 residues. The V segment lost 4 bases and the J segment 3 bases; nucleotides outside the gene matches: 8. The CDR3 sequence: CASSGGQGPANEKLFF. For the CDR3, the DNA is TGCGCCAGCAGCGGAGGACAGGGTCCCGCTAATGAAAAACTGTTTTTT.